The rows below give T cell receptor beta chains drawn from one sample of a study of cytomegalovirus exposure and HLA in healthy donors. Libraries were prepared by immunoSEQ multiplex PCR; TCRdb keeps only in-frame clonotypes and omits some of them. The table has 100,000 to 150,000 clones, 65% to 90% seen once. The sample taken for sequencing was PBMCs. Receptor source: a girl aged 2-10 years in good health and CMV-seronegative. The CDR3 runs from the conserved cysteine through the conserved F or W. D genes are given only for firm matches. Clone size appears in some rows only: once, few, many, or a class for an expanded clone.

d_call,clone_size,j_call,v_call,cdr3_nt,cdr3_aa
NA,NA,TRBJ2-2,TRBV2,TGTGCCAGCAGTGTGGACCGTGGAGGGTACGGGGAGCTGTTTTTT,CASSVDRGGYGELFF
TRBD2,NA,TRBJ2-7,TRBV7-2,TGTGCCAGCAGCTTAGTACGGCTCGGGGGGAACGAGCAGTACTTC,CASSLVRLGGNEQYF
TRBD1,NA,TRBJ2-7,TRBV11-2,TGTGCCAGCAGCCGTCGGGTGCAGGGGGAGAACGAGCAGTACTTC,CASSRRVQGENEQYF
NA,NA,TRBJ2-5,TRBV7-2,TGTGCCAGCAGCTTAGGTTTCTCCCGCGGAGAGACCCAGTACTTC,CASSLGFSRGETQYF
TRBD1,NA,TRBJ2-7,TRBV7-9,TGTGCCAGCAGCTCCCCCGGGACAGGGCTCGAGCAGTACTTC,CASSSPGTGLEQYF
NA,few,TRBJ2-7,TRBV15,TGTGCCACCAGCAGAGATGCCTACTACGAGCAGTACTTC,CATSRDAYYEQYF
TRBD2,NA,TRBJ2-2,TRBV2,TGTGCCAGCAGTGAAATAAGCGGGGTGACCCCGAACACCGGGGAGCTGTTTTTT,CASSEISGVTPNTGELFF
TRBD1,NA,TRBJ2-7,TRBV6-5,TGTGCCAGCAGTGCAGACAGGGGTGTAAATTACGAGCAGTACTTC,CASSADRGVNYEQYF
NA,NA,TRBJ2-3,TRBV7-8,TGTGCCAGCAGCCCCCGGGGGAAAGGCACAGATACGCAGTATTTT,CASSPRGKGTDTQYF
NA,NA,TRBJ1-1,TRBV7-8,TGTGCCAGCAGCTTAGTCCGGACAAGAGACACTGAAGCTTTCTTT,CASSLVRTRDTEAFF
TRBD1,NA,TRBJ2-2,TRBV27,TGTGCCAGCAGGAAAGACAGGGCCGGGGAGCTGTTTTTT,CASRKDRAGELFF
TRBD1,few,TRBJ1-1,TRBV28,TGTGCCAGCAGTCTGAGGACAGGAAACACTGAAGCTTTCTTT,CASSLRTGNTEAFF
NA,NA,TRBJ1-1,TRBV14,TGTGCCAGCAGCCATTCTACGGGGGGGGAAGCTTTCTTT,CASSHSTGGEAFF
TRBD1,NA,TRBJ1-2,TRBV30,TGTGCCTGGAGACAGGGGAACTATGGCTACACCTTC,CAWRQGNYGYTF
TRBD1,NA,TRBJ2-5,TRBV18,TGTGCCAGCTCAGTTCTACAGCCTCTCCCAGGGGGGACCCAGTACTTC,CASSVLQPLPGGTQYF
TRBD1,NA,TRBJ2-7,TRBV2,TGTGCCAGCACGGGACAGGGATCCTACGAGCAGTACTTC,CASTGQGSYEQYF
TRBD2,few,TRBJ2-7,TRBV5-4,TGTGCCAGCAGTCCAGCCGGGGGGAATGTAGGGGAGCAGTACTTC,CASSPAGGNVGEQYF
TRBD1,NA,TRBJ1-5,TRBV2,TGTGCCAGCAGTCGTAAGGGACAGGGGAATCAGCCCCAGCATTTT,CASSRKGQGNQPQHF
TRBD2,NA,TRBJ2-2,TRBV9,TGTGCCAGCAGCGGGACTAGCGGGAGGGCCGGGGAGCTGTTTTTT,CASSGTSGRAGELFF
TRBD2,NA,TRBJ2-3,TRBV19,TGTGCCAGTAGTATCGTCGGTCTAGCGGGGGCCCGAGGTCTGTATTTT,CASSIVGLAGARGLYF
TRBD2,NA,TRBJ2-1,TRBV15,TGTGCCACCAGCAGAGATCAGGGGACTAGCGGAGCCAATGAGCAGTTCTTC,CATSRDQGTSGANEQFF
NA,NA,TRBJ1-1,TRBV30,TGTGCCTGGAGTCCTACCACTGAAGCTTTCTTT,CAWSPTTEAFF
NA,NA,TRBJ1-1,TRBV2,TGTGCCAGCAAACGGGAACTGAACACTGAAGCTTTCTTT,CASKRELNTEAFF
NA,few,TRBJ2-7,TRBV19,TGTGCCAGTAGTATAGGGTCGGCAGGGGATGACGAGCAGTACTTC,CASSIGSAGDDEQYF
TRBD1,NA,TRBJ1-1,TRBV19,TGTGCCAGTAGTATGGGGGACAGGGGGTCCCCGAACACTGAAGCTTTCTTT,CASSMGDRGSPNTEAFF
NA,NA,TRBJ1-2,TRBV7-8,TGTGCCAGCAGCTTAGAAGGGGCCACAAAGGGTCACTATGGCTACACCTTC,CASSLEGATKGHYGYTF
NA,NA,TRBJ2-1,TRBV27,TGTGCCAGCAGTTTCGGTGAGCCCTACAATGAGCAGTTCTTC,CASSFGEPYNEQFF
TRBD1,NA,TRBJ1-1,TRBV7-8,TGTGCCAGCAGCTTCGGGACAGGGTTTTTTGACACTGAAGCTTTCTTT,CASSFGTGFFDTEAFF
TRBD1,NA,TRBJ1-2,TRBV5-4,TGTGCCAGCAGCCCCGGGACAGGTTTTGGCTACACCTTC,CASSPGTGFGYTF
TRBD1,NA,TRBJ2-7,TRBV7-9,TGTGCCAGCACCCCCCTCTTGACAGGGAGCCAGTACTTC,CASTPLLTGSQYF
TRBD1,NA,TRBJ1-2,TRBV27,TGTGCCAGCAGTCCCGACCGGGACAGGGGAAAGGGTAACTATGGCTACACCTTC,CASSPDRDRGKGNYGYTF
TRBD1,NA,TRBJ1-5,TRBV7-3,TGTGCCAGCAGCTTACGGGATAGAACAGGGGACCCGGTCCTAAGTGGGCCCCAGCATTTT,CASSLRDRTGDPVLSGPQHF
NA,NA,TRBJ2-3,TRBV5-1,TGCGCCAGCAGCTTGTCGAGCGTGACAGATACGCAGTATTTT,CASSLSSVTDTQYF
NA,NA,TRBJ2-7,TRBV6-1,TGTGCCAGCAGTGAAGACAGGGAAGACTCCTACGAGCAGTACTTC,CASSEDREDSYEQYF
NA,NA,TRBJ1-1,TRBV27,TGTGCCAGCAGTTCAACCCCAGGGGCCCTTGAAGCTTTCTTT,CASSSTPGALEAFF
NA,few,TRBJ2-7,TRBV5-1,TGCGCCAGCAGCTTGGCCCCGGACAGCTCCTACGAGCAGTACTTC,CASSLAPDSSYEQYF
NA,NA,TRBJ1-1,TRBV11-1,TGTGCCAGCAGCCAGTGGCAAGCGTGGGGGGGCACTGAAGCTTTCTTT,CASSQWQAWGGTEAFF
NA,NA,TRBJ2-5,TRBV19,TGTGCCAGTAGTATTCGGCAGGGTTCGAAAGAGACCCAGTACTTC,CASSIRQGSKETQYF
NA,NA,TRBJ1-1,TRBV28,TGTGCCAGCAGTTTACCGTCCACTACTGCAGACACTGAAGCTTTCTTT,CASSLPSTTADTEAFF
TRBD2,once,TRBJ2-1,TRBV29-1,TGCAGCGTGGGACTAGCGACCTACAATGAGCAGTTCTTC,CSVGLATYNEQFF
TRBD1,NA,TRBJ1-5,TRBV30,TGTGCCTGGAGTCTGCAAACAGGGGGCAATCAGCCCCAGCATTTT,CAWSLQTGGNQPQHF
TRBD2,NA,TRBJ2-7,TRBV19,TGTGCCAGTAGTGTGGGGCTAGCGGGAGACGAGCAGTACTTC,CASSVGLAGDEQYF
NA,few,TRBJ1-5,TRBV5-4,TGTGCCAGCAGCGCGGACAACAATCAGCCCCAGCATTTT,CASSADNNQPQHF
NA,NA,TRBJ1-1,TRBV19,TGTGCCAGTAGTATAGTACACTCCGGGGACACTGAAGCTTTCTTT,CASSIVHSGDTEAFF
NA,NA,TRBJ2-3,TRBV9,TGTGCCAGCAGCGTAGAGGGTGAGGGGGGGCCAAGGGATACGCAGTATTTT,CASSVEGEGGPRDTQYF
NA,NA,TRBJ2-2,TRBV9,TGTGCCAGCAGCTCTTTTCGACAAGCCACCGGGGAGCTGTTTTTT,CASSSFRQATGELFF
TRBD2,NA,TRBJ2-5,TRBV7-3,TGTGCCAGCAGCTTAACGGGACTAGCGGGGGGAGAGACCCAGTACTTC,CASSLTGLAGGETQYF
NA,NA,TRBJ1-5,TRBV4-3,TGCGCCAGCAGCCAAGATAGGAAGGTCGGGCAGCCCCAGCATTTT,CASSQDRKVGQPQHF
NA,NA,TRBJ2-5,TRBV5-1,TGCGCCAGCAGCGTCGTTGGGGCTCGCGAAGAGACCCAGTACTTC,CASSVVGAREETQYF
TRBD1,NA,TRBJ1-2,TRBV5-1,TGCGCCAGCAGCCCCCAGGGGGTTGGCTACACCTTC,CASSPQGVGYTF
NA,NA,TRBJ1-1,TRBV19,TGTGCCAGTTCGTGGGGGAGGGACACTGAAGCTTTCTTT,CASSWGRDTEAFF